Below are 4 T cell receptor beta chains sequenced from a single sample in a study of CD8 T cells in ankylosing spondylitis. Via MiXCR, TCRdb re-called the 5' RACE reads, giving one row per CDR3 protein. The table lists 150,000 or so distinct CDR3 sequences, approximately 10% of them singletons, with just under 30% in the top ten. Sequencing was carried out using blood, either unsorted or a sorted T cell fraction (not recorded which). These receptors were taken from a male donor with ankylosing spondylitis or in good health (not recorded which).

There are a few counts of this clonotype. This chain joins TRBV7-9 and TRBJ1-6, with TRBD1 as a possible D gene (6 bases). Trimming took 1 base from V and 9 from J, leaving 10 bases between them. This CDR3 has 14 amino acids. Germline V CDR1 and CDR2: SEHNR, FQNEAQ (reference sequence). CDR3 coding DNA: TGTGCCAGCAGCTTAGACAGGGTAGTTTCACCCCTCCACTTT. It yields the protein CASSLDRVVSPLHF.

This clonotype occurred many times. The chain links TRBV29-1 to TRBJ1-1; D perhaps matches TRBD1 (5 bases). V shed 6 bases and J shed 3 bases, with 14 bases lying between them. From germline, CDR1 is SQVTM and CDR2 ANQGSEA. There are 13 residues in the CDR3. In DNA, the CDR3 is TGCAGCGTGGAGGGGAGGCTGGACACTGAAGCTTTCTTT. Its translation: CSVEGRLDTEAFF.

This clonotype was observed a few times. The rearrangement links TRBV7-2 to TRBJ2-1; 8 bases match TRBD1. From germline, CDR1 is SGHTA and CDR2 FQGNSA. V gave up 6 bases and J gave up 12 bases; unmatched junction bases: 16. This CDR3 region has 15 residues. The CDR3 DNA sequence: TGTGCCAGCAGTTATGGACAGGGTAGGACCCCGAGGCAGTTCTTC. Protein sequence: CASSYGQGRTPRQFF.

This clonotype was found many times. The junction shows a germline mismatch at one end, possibly a read error. The V and J genes are TRBV20-1 and TRBJ2-7; the D gene is possibly TRBD1 (6 bases). Per germline, CDR1 DFQATT and CDR2 SNEGSKA (reference sequence). This CDR3 spans 13 amino acids. CDR3 residues: CSARLQGSYEQYF. The DNA of the CDR3 is TGCAGTGCTAGGCTCCAGGGGTCCTATGAGCAGTACTTC.